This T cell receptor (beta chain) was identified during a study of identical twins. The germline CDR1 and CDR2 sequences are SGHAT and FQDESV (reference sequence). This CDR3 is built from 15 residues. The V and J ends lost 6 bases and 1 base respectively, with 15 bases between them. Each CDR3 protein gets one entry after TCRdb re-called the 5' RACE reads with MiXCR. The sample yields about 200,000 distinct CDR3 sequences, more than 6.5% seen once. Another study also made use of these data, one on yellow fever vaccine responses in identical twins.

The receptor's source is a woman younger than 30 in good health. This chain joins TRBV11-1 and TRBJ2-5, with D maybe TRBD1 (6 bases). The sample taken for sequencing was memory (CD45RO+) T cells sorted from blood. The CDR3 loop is CASSRIRGPQETQYF. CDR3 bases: TGTGCCAGCAGTCGTATCAGGGGTCCCCAAGAGACCCAGTACTTC.